Each of the 32 T cell receptor beta chains below was sequenced from the same sample in a study of OX40 agonist ivuxolimab in advanced cancers. The repertoire was sequenced with immunoSEQ multiplex PCR; TCRdb's copy has only in-frame clones and lacks some. The table has 61,000 or so clones, approximately 90% seen once. The material was CD4+ or CD8+ T cells sorted from blood, obtained in a trial of the OX40 agonist ivuxolimab. The source is an adult with an advanced solid tumor such as melanoma, head and neck, liver or kidney cancer.

The chain has TRBV6-5 and TRBJ2-3, with 7 nucleotides matching TRBD1. This CDR3 has 14 residues. V lost 6 bases, J lost 5 bases, and 8 bases stayed unmatched. Germline lookup yields CDR1 MNHEY and CDR2 SVGAGI. DNA for the CDR3: TGTGCCAGCAGGAGAACAGGGGTCTTAGATACGCAGTATTTT. As protein: CASRRTGVLDTQYF.

The V gene is TRBV18, the J gene TRBJ2-7; tentatively, D is TRBD1 (6 bases). This CDR3 comprises 15 residues. Trimming left V 1 base short and J 6 bases short, with 16 bases between. CDR1 and CDR2 from the germline V gene are KGHSH and LQKENI. The CDR3 coding sequence is TGTGCCAGCTCACCACGACAGGAGCGACCGGGCGAGCAGTACTTC. Encoded protein: CASSPRQERPGEQYF.

This clone was seen once. V is TRBV5-1 and J is TRBJ1-4, with 7 bases aligning to TRBD1. V lost 4 bases to trimming and J lost 0 bases; unmatched junction nucleotides: 12. The CDR3 contains 18 residues. Germline CDR1 is SGHRS and CDR2 is YFSETQ. Here the CDR3 reads CASSTGGTALPTNEKLFF. The DNA of the CDR3 is TGCGCCAGCAGCACCGGCGGGACAGCCTTACCAACTAATGAAAAACTGTTTTTT.

This chain connects TRBV19 to TRBJ2-7; 7 nucleotides match TRBD1. The CDR3 covers 15 residues. CDR1 and CDR2 (germline): LNHDA, SQIVND (reference sequence). V lost 7 bases to trimming and J lost 0 bases; unmatched junction nucleotides: 9. DNA for the CDR3: TGTGCCAGTAAATCAGGACAGGAAAGCTCCTACGAGCAGTACTTC. This sequence encodes CASKSGQESSYEQYF.

The chain uses TRBV7-8 and TRBJ1-1, with D hard to call. Germline CDR1 is SGHVS and CDR2 is FQNEAQ. The CDR3 has 16 amino acids. V dropped 4 bases and J dropped 1 base, with 16 bases sitting between them. The CDR3 coding sequence is TGTGCCAGCAGCTCTCCTGTGGGCCGGGGGAACACTGAAGCTTTCTTT. Translation gives CASSSPVGRGNTEAFF.

V gene TRBV25-1 combines with J gene TRBJ1-2; 8 bases agree with TRBD1. V was pared by 3 bases and J by 3 bases, with 15 bases of the junction left unmatched. Per germline, CDR1 MGHDK and CDR2 SYGVNS. CDR3 size: 18 residues. The CDR3 is CASSDQYTGGSYDYGYTF. The CDR3, as DNA: TGTGCCAGCAGTGACCAGTATACAGGGGGAAGTTACGACTATGGCTACACCTTC.

The chain uses TRBV19 and TRBJ1-6, with D tentatively TRBD1 (6 bases). The CDR3 has 15 residues. The germline gives CDR1 LNHDA, CDR2 SQIVND (reference sequence). Between the trimmed V and J ends, which lost 5 bases and 7 bases, there was a span of 15 bases. The CDR3 sequence is CASSRPGTRNSPLHF. CDR3 DNA sequence: TGTGCCAGTAGTCGTCCTGGGACAAGGAATTCACCCCTCCACTTT.

This clone was observed a handful of times. The gene calls are TRBV11-2 and TRBJ1-6, with 8 bases matching TRBD1. This CDR3 contains 16 residues. Germline values: CDR1 SGHAT, CDR2 FQNNGV. V lost 6 bases, J lost 1 base, and 5 bases stayed unmatched. The CDR3 here is CASRGDRRSYNSPLHF. CDR3 coding DNA: TGTGCCAGCAGGGGGGACAGGCGGTCCTATAATTCACCCCTCCACTTT.

The chain combines TRBV19 with TRBJ1-6, with 8 bases fitting TRBD1. From germline, CDR1 is LNHDA and CDR2 SQIVND (reference sequence). The CDR3 has 15 residues. With V trimmed by 10 bases and J by 5 bases, 10 bases remained unmatched. Here the CDR3 DNA reads TGTGCCACCATCGGACAGGGAGGAAATAATTCACCCCTCCACTTT. Amino acids: CATIGQGGNNSPLHF.

The CDR3 reads CSARAGRDAFF. The CDR3 DNA reads as TGCAGTGCTAGAGCGGGAAGGGACGCTTTCTTT. V is TRBV20-1 and J is TRBJ1-1; D is possibly TRBD1 (5 bases). Germline CDR1 DFQATT, CDR2 SNEGSKA (reference sequence). This CDR3 has 11 residues. Trimming took off 1 base at V and 11 bases at J, with 11 bases between the two ends.

The chain combines TRBV5-1 with TRBJ2-1, with 9 positions matching TRBD2. V trimming: 0 bases; J trimming: 12 bases; junction bases outside the gene matches: 13. Germline CDR1 and CDR2: SGHRS and YFSETQ. The CDR3 extends over 16 amino acids. The CDR3 here is CASSLAGGGASNGQFF. As DNA, the CDR3 is TGCGCCAGCAGCTTGGCTGGCGGGGGGGCCTCTAACGGGCAGTTCTTC.

This clone has a handful of counts. For the CDR3, the DNA is TGTGCCAGCAGCTATCCCCCCCGACTAGCGCTCTACGAGCAGTACTTC. Its protein product is CASSYPPRLALYEQYF. The V gene is TRBV5-6, the J gene TRBJ2-7; TRBD2 matches 8 bases. This CDR3 has 16 residues. J was trimmed by 3 bases and V by 3 bases; bases with no gene match: 11. From germline, CDR1 is SGHDT and CDR2 YYEEEE.

This clone was observed a few times. This rearrangement joins TRBV5-6 to TRBJ1-2, with D tentatively TRBD1 (5 bases). The V end lost 5 bases, the J end lost 5 bases, and 10 bases lay between the germline ends. The CDR3 has 12 residues. Germline V gene sequence: CDR1 SGHDT, CDR2 YYEEEE. The CDR3 DNA is TGTGCCAGCAGAACGGGGACGTATGGCTACACCTTC. The encoded protein is CASRTGTYGYTF.

This clone was detected once. The genes are TRBV29-1 and TRBJ2-3; D may correspond to TRBD1 or TRBD2 (6 bases each). This CDR3 contains 13 residues. Trimming pared 2 bases from V and 14 bases from J, leaving 20 bases between. Germline V lookup: CDR1 SQVTM, CDR2 ANQGSEA. The CDR3, as DNA: TGCAGCGTTGAACCCTCCGGGGGCGCAGGGCCGTATTTT. Translation gives CSVEPSGGAGPYF.

This clone was seen only a few times. The rearrangement uses TRBV18 and TRBJ1-3, with unresolved D. V lost 5 bases, J lost 4 bases, and 15 bases lay in between. The CDR3 has 15 residues. Germline V gene sequence: CDR1 KGHSH, CDR2 LQKENI. The CDR3 sequence is CASSATSLYGNTIYF. In DNA form, the CDR3 reads TGTGCCAGCTCAGCTACGTCATTATACGGAAACACCATATATTTT.

V gene TRBV7-9 combines with J gene TRBJ1-1; D is unclear. CDR1 is SEHNR and CDR2 is FQNEAQ in the germline V gene (reference sequence). The CDR3 is 14 residues long. Trimming pared 1 base from V and 5 bases from J, leaving 11 bases between. The CDR3 DNA follows: TGTGCCAGCAGCTTAGGGTTTTCGATTACTGAAGCTTTCTTT. It translates to CASSLGFSITEAFF.

A few counts support this clone. The chain couples TRBV18 to TRBJ1-1; TRBD1 matches at 7 bases. Germline CDR1 KGHSH, CDR2 LQKENI. After removal of 3 bases from V and 3 bases from J, the junction contained 7 bases not matched to a gene. This CDR3 is 15 amino acids long. This CDR3 is CASSPSQGTDTEAFF. CDR3 DNA: TGTGCCAGCTCACCCTCACAGGGGACTGACACTGAAGCTTTCTTT. The variable domain in full, completed from reference TRBV18 and TRBJ1-1, reads NAGVMQNPRHLVRRRGQEARLRCSPMKGHSHVYWYRQLPEEGLKFMVYLQKENIIDESGMPKERFSAEFPKEGPSILRIQQVVRGDSAAYFCASSPSQGTDTEAFFGQGTRLTVV.

V is TRBV7-9 and J is TRBJ1-1; D not resolved. Germline CDR1 reads SEHNR; CDR2 reads FQNEAQ (reference sequence). This CDR3 is 15 amino acids long. V was shortened by 2 bases and J by 4 bases, with 14 bases between the two germline ends. The CDR3 loop reads CASSLSGMVGTEAFF. CDR3 bases: TGTGCCAGCAGCTTATCGGGGATGGTGGGCACTGAAGCTTTCTTT.

The chain joins TRBV7-9 to TRBJ2-5; D remains unclear. The germline V gene has CDR1 SEHNR and CDR2 FQNEAQ (reference sequence). Deletions cut 2 bases from V and 6 bases from J, with 10 bases between. This CDR3 is 13 amino acids long. CDR3 in amino acids: CASSLLLGQTQYF. In DNA, the CDR3 is TGTGCCAGCAGCTTACTCCTTGGACAGACCCAGTACTTC.

On this clone: One junction end disagrees with the germline gene, perhaps due to a read error. V is TRBV7-7 and J is TRBJ1-5; D might be TRBD1 (5 bases). The CDR3 is made up of 18 amino acids. CDR1 is SSHAT and CDR2 is FNYEAQ in the germline V gene (reference sequence). For the CDR3, the DNA is TGTGCTAGCAGCTTCTTCCGCACGGACACGGAGGGCAATCAGCCCCAGCATTTT. This translates into CASSFFRTDTEGNQPQHF.

The V gene is TRBV4-2, the J gene TRBJ2-1; unclear D gene. CDR1 is LGHNA and CDR2 is YNFKEQ in the germline V gene. This CDR3 has 16 amino acids. V lost 0 bases and J lost 1, with 10 bases in between. The CDR3 loop reads CASSQEAELSYNEQFF. CDR3 DNA sequence: TGTGCCAGCAGCCAAGAAGCCGAACTATCCTACAATGAGCAGTTCTTC.

This clone was observed a handful of times. The chain recombines TRBV18 with TRBJ1-5, with 8 bases aligning to TRBD1. Germline V gene lookup returns CDR1 KGHSH and CDR2 LQKENI. Unmatched junction bases numbered 8, after V lost 6 bases and J lost 7 bases. This CDR3 contains 14 residues. The CDR3 nucleotides are TGTGCCAGCTCGCGGCGACAGGGGCTGCAGCCCCAGCATTTT. Its protein is CASSRRQGLQPQHF.

The gene calls are TRBV19 and TRBJ1-4; D uncertain. The CDR3 spans 15 residues. Germline CDR1 reads LNHDA; CDR2 reads SQIVND (reference sequence). The V end lost 6 bases, the J end lost 0 bases, and 11 bases lay between the germline ends. CDR3 in amino acids: CASSPAQTTNEKLFF. As DNA, the CDR3 is TGTGCCAGTAGCCCGGCCCAGACAACTAATGAAAAACTGTTTTTT.

V usage is TRBV7-9 and J usage is TRBJ2-7; 10 nucleotides line up with TRBD1. The trim removed 4 bases at V and 6 bases at J, leaving 9 bases unmatched. Germline V gene lookup returns CDR1 SEHNR and CDR2 FQNEAQ (reference sequence). This CDR3 contains 15 residues. The CDR3 protein is CASSYLGTGEVEQYF. CDR3 in DNA: TGTGCCAGCAGCTACCTTGGGACAGGGGAGGTCGAGCAGTACTTC.

The chain uses TRBV19 and TRBJ2-2; D is perhaps TRBD1 (7 bases). Trimming removed 3 bases at V and 5 bases at J, with 19 bases between. The length of the CDR3 is 17 residues. Germline-derived CDR1 and CDR2 are LNHDA and SQIVND (reference sequence). CDR3 region: CASSIGGGGSGTGELFF. Written as DNA, the CDR3 is TGTGCCAGTAGTATTGGAGGGGGCGGAAGTGGGACCGGGGAGCTGTTTTTT. Full variable domain (missing parts from reference TRBV19 and TRBJ2-2): DGGITQSPKYLFRKEGQNVTLSCEQNLNHDAMYWYRQDPGQGLRLIYYSQIVNDFQKGDIAEGYSVSREKKESFPLTVTSAQKNPTAFYLCASSIGGGGSGTGELFFGEGSRLTVL.

This chain links TRBV7-2 with TRBJ1-5; D is ambiguous. The CDR3 runs 14 residues. Trimming removed 3 bases from V and 1 base from J, with 7 bases in between. In germline, CDR1 is SGHTA, CDR2 FQGNSA. Written as DNA, the CDR3 is TGTGCCAGCAGCTTCAGTGGCAGCAATCAGCCCCAGCATTTT. It encodes CASSFSGSNQPQHF.

The sample holds one count of this clone. This chain joins TRBV18 and TRBJ2-1; D possibly corresponds to TRBD2 (7 bases). The V end lost 4 bases, the J end lost 7 bases, and 14 bases lay between the germline ends. The germline CDR1 and CDR2 sequences are KGHSH and LQKENI. The CDR3 totals 14 residues. The CDR3, as DNA: TGTGCCAGCTCACTGGCGGGGGCCATTAATGAGCAGTTCTTC. Its protein product is CASSLAGAINEQFF.

The chain carries TRBV18 and TRBJ1-5; a weak D match, TRBD1 (5 bases). The CDR3 consists of 14 residues. The V end was cut by 1 base, the J end by 4 bases, with 8 bases between. Germline lookup yields CDR1 KGHSH and CDR2 LQKENI. The DNA of the CDR3 is TGTGCCAGCTCACCACGCGCAGGGAATCAGCCCCAGCATTTT. It is translated as CASSPRAGNQPQHF.

J is TRBJ2-1 and V is TRBV9; D is perhaps TRBD2 (5 bases). Germline lookup yields CDR1 SGDLS and CDR2 YYNGEE. V lost 5 bases, J lost 2 bases, and 14 bases lay in between. The CDR3 covers 15 residues. The CDR3 sequence: CASSARPGAYNEQFF. The DNA of the CDR3 is TGTGCCAGCAGTGCCCGGCCCGGGGCCTACAATGAGCAGTTCTTC.

The chain combines TRBV11-2 with TRBJ1-5, with a possible D match to TRBD1 (6 bases). V was shortened by 5 bases and J by 0 bases, with 11 bases between the two germline ends. The V gene's germline CDR1 is SGHAT and CDR2 FQNNGV. This CDR3 is built from 15 residues. The CDR3 nucleotides read TGTGCCAGCAGCCGCGGACAGTATAGCAATCAGCCCCAGCATTTT. It translates to CASSRGQYSNQPQHF.

J is TRBJ2-4 and V is TRBV6-5; the D gene is possibly TRBD2 (5 bases). V lost 6 bases, J lost 6 bases, and 15 bases lay in between. Germline V gene data show CDR1 as MNHEY and CDR2 as SVGAGI. This CDR3 spans 14 amino acids. In DNA form, the CDR3 reads TGTGCCAGCAGCCGTAAGGGAGTACCAAACATTCAGTACTTC. Translating gives CASSRKGVPNIQYF.

CDR3 residues: CAWKGANPAFF. The CDR3 DNA is TGTGCCTGGAAGGGAGCGAACCCGGCTTTCTTT. The chain employs TRBV30 and TRBJ1-1; D unresolved. The CDR3 runs 11 residues. V was cut by 4 bases and J by 11 bases, with 14 bases left in between. Germline V gene lookup returns CDR1 GTSNPN and CDR2 SVGIG (reference sequence).